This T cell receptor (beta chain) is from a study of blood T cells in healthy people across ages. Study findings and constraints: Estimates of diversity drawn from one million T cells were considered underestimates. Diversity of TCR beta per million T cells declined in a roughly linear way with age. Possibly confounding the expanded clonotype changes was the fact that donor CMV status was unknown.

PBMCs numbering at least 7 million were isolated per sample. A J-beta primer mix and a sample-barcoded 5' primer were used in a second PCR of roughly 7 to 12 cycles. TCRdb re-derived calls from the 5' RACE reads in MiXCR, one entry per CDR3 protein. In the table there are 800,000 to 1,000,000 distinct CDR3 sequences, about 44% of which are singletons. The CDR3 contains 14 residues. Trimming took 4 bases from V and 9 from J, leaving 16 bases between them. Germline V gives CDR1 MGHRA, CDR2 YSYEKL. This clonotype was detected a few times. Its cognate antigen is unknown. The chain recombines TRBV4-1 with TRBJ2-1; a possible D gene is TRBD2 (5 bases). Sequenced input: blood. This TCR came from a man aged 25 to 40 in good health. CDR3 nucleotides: TGCGCCAGCAGCCCGAGGGTCCGAAAGGGTGAGCAGTTCTTC. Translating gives CASSPRVRKGEQFF.